A selection of T cell receptor beta chains follows, all from one sample in a study of T cell responses to AZD1222 COVID-19 vaccine. This table comes from immunoSEQ multiplex PCR, and its TCRdb copy is limited to in-frame clones, with some not included. This sample has 100,000 to 120,000 clones, with 70% to 90% found just once. This material consisted of peripheral blood, taken 28 days after the second AZD1222 dose. All receptors come from an adult who received the AZD1222 COVID-19 vaccine. The CDR3 runs from the conserved cysteine through the conserved F or W.

>TRBJ2-7|12|TRBV7-2
CASSTGFGLLFF
>TRBJ2-7|16|TRBV6-5
CASSYSRTGGPYEQYF
>TRBJ2-7|14|TRBV6-5
CASSTGQGIYEQYF
>TRBJ1-4|12|TRBV19
CATSLRDEKLFF
>TRBJ2-7|12|TRBV5-1
CASSSQLNEQYF
>TRBJ1-1|12|TRBV10-3
CAISLGSTEAFF
>TRBJ1-6|16|TRBV5-1
CASSLGGTGNNSPLHF
>TRBJ1-1|16|TRBV5-8
CASSLERGSGVTEAFF
>TRBJ1-2|13|TRBV7-9
CASSRDSRNGYTF
>TRBJ1-2|15|TRBV27
CASRITSLTGWGYTF
>TRBJ1-2|15|TRBV11-1
CASSFGGRANYGYTF
>TRBJ1-2|18|TRBV7-9
CASSLTRGHALANYGYTF
>TRBJ2-1|15|TRBV6-1
CASSELAGGYNEQFF
>TRBJ1-2|16|TRBV28
CASSLDRGRANYGYTF
>TRBJ1-4|15|TRBV18
CASSPNSGLNEKLFF
>TRBJ1-6|14|TRBV9
CASSNRDYNSPLHF
>TRBJ1-5|13|TRBV5-6
CASSLERDQPQHF
>TRBJ2-7|13|TRBV7-6
CASSFSTAYEQYF
>TRBJ1-5|15|TRBV6-5
CASSPGNGGLQPQHF
>TRBJ1-5|15|TRBV6-5
CASTFRQGFNQPQHF
>TRBJ1-2|15|TRBV6-1
CASSEWDTLDYGYTF
>TRBJ1-3|14|TRBV2
CASSEVKGGVAIYF
>TRBJ1-1|13|TRBV12-3/TRBV12-4
CASSLRENTEAFF
>TRBJ2-5|17|TRBV3-1/TRBV3-2
CASTPIARIGPQETQYF
>TRBJ2-5|17|TRBV3-1/TRBV3-2
CASSRSTGTSSQETQYF
>TRBJ2-2|15|TRBV3-1/TRBV3-2
CASKFRDLNTGELFF
>TRBJ2-5|15|TRBV5-1
CASSLAGNHQETQYF
>TRBJ2-7|15|TRBV9
CASSGPTGGLNEQYF
>TRBJ2-1|16|TRBV5-1
CASSLVGTGGSHEQFF
>TRBJ2-2|16|TRBV19
CASSGRQGPNTGELFF
>TRBJ1-1|14|TRBV19
CASSISRENTEAFF
>TRBJ1-1|14|TRBV30
CAWSVKGRNTEAFF
>TRBJ1-6|19|TRBV4-1
CASSQVWGLGQMKNSPLHF
>TRBJ2-5|12|TRBV6-5
CASSYSRGPQYF
>TRBJ2-1|15|TRBV6-5
CASSYSGGPRNEQFF
>TRBJ1-1|14|TRBV4-2
CASSPRIGDTEAFF
>TRBJ2-1|15|TRBV11-2
CASSLEGTGGHEQFF
>TRBJ2-2|15|TRBV5-1
CASSWYTGSTGELFF
>TRBJ2-4|16|TRBV13
CASSSTQQGWRNIQYF
>TRBJ1-1|13|TRBV11-3
CASSLGELAEAFF
>TRBJ1-1|15|TRBV5-1
CASSLFLGGGTEAFF
>TRBJ2-7|14|TRBV28
CASSARTLTYEQYF
>TRBJ1-1|14|TRBV10-3
CAISRQGGGAEAFF
>TRBJ2-1|12|TRBV28
CASSSQNNEQFF
>TRBJ1-2|14|TRBV3-1/TRBV3-2
CASSLNRAAGGYTF
>TRBJ1-5|17|TRBV15
CATSRPHRGRGNQPQHF
>TRBJ1-4|14|TRBV10-2
CASSEARLDEKLFF